These 7 T cell receptor beta chains came from one sample sequenced in a study of blood T cells in healthy people across ages. The use of a sample-barcoded 5' primer and a J-beta primer mix characterized a second PCR of roughly 6 to 11 cycles. TCRdb independently ran MiXCR on the 5' RACE reads; one entry per CDR3 protein. This sample has about 1.4 million distinct CDR3 sequences, with around 55% found just once. Sequencing input: blood. Source of these receptors: a man aged 18-30 years in good health.

The chain couples TRBV29-1 to TRBJ2-7; D remains ambiguous. Trimming took off 4 bases at V and 2 bases at J, with 15 bases between the two ends. Germline V lookup: CDR1 SQVTM, CDR2 ANQGSEA. The CDR3 contains 14 residues. CDR3 loop: CSVGKSLNPYEQYF. CDR3 coding DNA: TGCAGCGTTGGAAAGTCATTAAACCCCTACGAGCAGTACTTC.

This clonotype was recorded a few times. The chain couples TRBV12-3 or TRBV12-4 to TRBJ2-1; the D is unclear. This CDR3 comprises 14 residues. Trimming took off 6 bases at V and 1 base at J, with 10 bases between the two ends. The CDR3: CASSESNSYNEQFF. In DNA form, the CDR3 reads TGTGCCAGCAGCGAGAGTAATTCCTACAATGAGCAGTTCTTC.

V is TRBV6-5 and J is TRBJ1-2, with unresolved D. Germline V gene lookup returns CDR1 MNHEY and CDR2 SVGAGI. With 0 bases removed from V and 2 bases from J, the gap between germline ends came to 7 bases. The CDR3 is 14 amino acids. CDR3 DNA: TGTGCCAGCAGTTACTCTATCGAGAACTATGGCTACACCTTC. The encoded protein is CASSYSIENYGYTF.

The gene calls are TRBV7-9 and TRBJ2-7; TRBD1 matches at 7 bases. V gave up 5 bases and J gave up 2 bases; unmatched junction bases: 6. Germline V CDR1 and CDR2: SEHNR, FQNEAQ (reference sequence). The CDR3 spans 14 residues. The CDR3 spells CASSLGQAAYEQYF. The CDR3 region has the DNA TGTGCCAGCAGCCTTGGACAGGCCGCCTACGAGCAGTACTTC.

In this sample, this clonotype turned up once. This chain connects TRBV20-1 to TRBJ2-7; 8 bases agree with TRBD1. The CDR3 contains 13 residues. Trimming cost V 7 bases and J 3 bases; bases outside gene matches: 8. Germline CDR1 reads DFQATT; CDR2 reads SNEGSKA (reference sequence). CDR3 coding DNA: TGCAGTGTCGCCCGGACAGGGCACTACGAGCAGTACTTC. It encodes CSVARTGHYEQYF.

This sequence joins TRBV10-3 and TRBJ1-2; D ambiguous. With 10 bases removed from V and 6 bases from J, the gap between germline ends came to 18 bases. The CDR3 totals 13 residues. In germline, CDR1 is ENHRY, CDR2 SYGVKD. The CDR3 nucleotides are TGTGCCACTATGCGAAGGGCCCCCGATGGCTACACCTTC. Translated, it gives CATMRRAPDGYTF.

The V gene is TRBV7-6, the J gene TRBJ1-6; weak D call: TRBD1 (5 bases). The CDR3 covers 19 residues. The V end lost 0 bases, the J end lost 7 bases, and 22 bases lay between the germline ends. Germline CDR1 reads SGHVS; CDR2 reads FNYEAQ. The CDR3 nucleotides are TGTGCCAGCAGCTTAGCGTGGCGAAGGGGAGCACGACCCAATTCACCCCTCCACTTT. It yields the protein CASSLAWRRGARPNSPLHF.